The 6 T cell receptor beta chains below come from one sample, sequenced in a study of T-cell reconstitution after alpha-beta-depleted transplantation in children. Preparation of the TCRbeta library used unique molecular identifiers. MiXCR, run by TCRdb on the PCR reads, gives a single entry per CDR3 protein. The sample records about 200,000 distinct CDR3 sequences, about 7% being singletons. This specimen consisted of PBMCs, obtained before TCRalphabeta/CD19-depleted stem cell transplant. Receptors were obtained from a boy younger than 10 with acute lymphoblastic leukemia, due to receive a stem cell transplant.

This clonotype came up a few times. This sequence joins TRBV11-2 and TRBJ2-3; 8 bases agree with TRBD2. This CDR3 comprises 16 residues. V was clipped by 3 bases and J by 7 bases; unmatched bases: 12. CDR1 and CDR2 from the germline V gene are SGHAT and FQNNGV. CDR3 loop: CASSFSLRGGQNTQYF. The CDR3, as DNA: TGTGCCAGCAGCTTCTCTTTACGGGGGGGCCAAAATACGCAGTATTTT.

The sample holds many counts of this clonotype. This chain's CDR3 is CGGEQGVFGETQYF. The CDR3 coding sequence is TGCGGGGGGGAGCAGGGAGTCTTCGGGGAGACCCAGTACTTC. The rearrangement joins TRBV20-1 to TRBJ2-5; 7 bases line up with TRBD2. The CDR3 length is 14 residues. Germline assignment: CDR1 DFQATT and CDR2 SNEGSKA (reference sequence).

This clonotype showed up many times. The CDR3 sequence is CASLGAGTETQYF. As DNA, the CDR3 is TGTGCCAGTTTAGGGGCAGGGACTGAGACCCAGTACTTC. V gene TRBV7-9 combines with J gene TRBJ2-5; D perhaps matches TRBD2 (6 bases). Trimming took 9 bases from V and 5 from J, leaving 16 bases between them. This CDR3 spans 13 amino acids. Germline V gives CDR1 SEHNR, CDR2 FQNEAQ (reference sequence).

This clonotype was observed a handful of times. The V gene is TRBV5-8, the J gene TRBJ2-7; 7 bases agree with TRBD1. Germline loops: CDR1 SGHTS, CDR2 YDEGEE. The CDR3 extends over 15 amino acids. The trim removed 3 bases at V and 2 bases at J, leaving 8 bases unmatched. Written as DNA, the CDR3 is TGTGCCAGCAGCTCCCGACAGGGTAGGGCCTACGAGCAGTACTTC. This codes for CASSSRQGRAYEQYF.

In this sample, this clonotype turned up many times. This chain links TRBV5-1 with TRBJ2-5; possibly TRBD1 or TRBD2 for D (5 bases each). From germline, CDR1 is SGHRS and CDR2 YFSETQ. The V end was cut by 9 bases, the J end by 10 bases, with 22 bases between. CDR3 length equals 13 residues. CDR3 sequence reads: CAIPPGPPGVQYF. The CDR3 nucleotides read TGCGCCATCCCACCGGGGCCCCCTGGGGTCCAGTACTTC.

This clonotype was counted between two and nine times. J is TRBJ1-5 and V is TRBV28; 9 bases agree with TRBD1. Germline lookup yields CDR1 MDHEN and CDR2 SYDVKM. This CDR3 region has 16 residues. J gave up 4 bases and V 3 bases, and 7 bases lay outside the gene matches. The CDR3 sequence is CASSFFLGTGNQPQHF. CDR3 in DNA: TGTGCCAGCAGTTTCTTCTTAGGGACAGGGAATCAGCCCCAGCATTTT.